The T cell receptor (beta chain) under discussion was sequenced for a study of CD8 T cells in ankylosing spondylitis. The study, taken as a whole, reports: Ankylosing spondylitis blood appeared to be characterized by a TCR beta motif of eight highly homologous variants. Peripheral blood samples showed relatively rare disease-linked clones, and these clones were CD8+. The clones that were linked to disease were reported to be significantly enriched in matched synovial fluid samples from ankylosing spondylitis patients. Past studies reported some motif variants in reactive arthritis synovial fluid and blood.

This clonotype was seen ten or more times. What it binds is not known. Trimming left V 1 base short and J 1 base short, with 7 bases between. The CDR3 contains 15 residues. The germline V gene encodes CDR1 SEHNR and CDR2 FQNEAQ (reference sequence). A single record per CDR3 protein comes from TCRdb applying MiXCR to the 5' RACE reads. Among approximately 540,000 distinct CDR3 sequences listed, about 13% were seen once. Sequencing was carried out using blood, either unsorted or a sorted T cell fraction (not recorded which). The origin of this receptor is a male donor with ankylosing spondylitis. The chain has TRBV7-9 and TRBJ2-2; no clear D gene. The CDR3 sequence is CASSLGSGNTGELFF. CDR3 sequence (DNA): TGTGCCAGCAGCTTAGGCTCGGGGAACACCGGGGAGCTGTTTTTT.